The 11 T cell receptor beta chains below were found in one sample sequenced in a study of Ad26.COV2.S vaccination and SARS-CoV-2 variants. The treatment denotes: some 20 received Ad26.COV2.S at low or high dose, single or two shots; about 5 received placebo; per-sample allocation not given. Repertoires come from day 63 after the first vaccine or placebo injection. TCRdb keeps only in-frame clones here, not all; method: immunoSEQ multiplex PCR. The table records roughly 300,000 clones, roughly 91% of them present only once. This material consisted of peripheral blood, taken in a trial of Ad26.COV2.S vaccine versus placebo. These receptors came from a person aged 18 to 59 who received the Ad26.COV2.S COVID-19 vaccine or a placebo.

The chain combines TRBV2 with TRBJ1-1; 7 bases map to TRBD1. There are 14 residues in the CDR3. V shed 6 bases, J shed 1 base, and the junction held 5 bases outside the gene matches. Germline values: CDR1 SNHLY, CDR2 FYNNEI. This CDR3 is CASRERTGNTEAFF. For the CDR3, the DNA is TGTGCCAGCAGAGAACGGACAGGGAACACTGAAGCTTTCTTT.

The genes are TRBV24-1 and TRBJ1-2; D may be TRBD1 (5 bases). The CDR3 loop spans 14 amino acids. V was trimmed by 4 bases and J by 3 bases, leaving 11 bases between them. Looked up from germline, CDR1 is KGHDR and CDR2 is SFDVKD. The CDR3 coding sequence is TGTGCCACCAGTGACACCGGGACGGACTATGGCTACACCTTC. This gives the protein CATSDTGTDYGYTF.

The V call is TRBV5-1, the J call TRBJ2-7; 8 bases match TRBD1. The CDR3 has 16 amino acids. Germline CDR1 reads SGHRS; CDR2 reads YFSETQ. J was trimmed by 3 bases and V by 3 bases; bases with no gene match: 11. DNA for the CDR3: TGCGCCAGCAGCTCAAAAACCGGGACAGGTTTCTACGAGCAGTACTTC. Translating it yields CASSSKTGTGFYEQYF.

The V and J genes are TRBV15 and TRBJ1-6; TRBD1 might be the D (5 bases). Germline V gene sequence: CDR1 LNHNV, CDR2 YYDKDF (reference sequence). This CDR3 has 16 amino acids. V lost 5 bases, J lost 0 bases, and 11 bases lay in between. Written as DNA, the CDR3 is TGTGCCACCAGCGGGGACGAGAGCTCCTATAATTCACCCCTCCACTTT. Translating it yields CATSGDESSYNSPLHF.

V is TRBV28 and J is TRBJ2-1, with D possibly being TRBD2 (6 bases). The CDR3 runs to 14 residues. Germline V gene data show CDR1 as MDHEN and CDR2 as SYDVKM. V was trimmed by 7 bases and J by 10 bases, leaving 20 bases between them. In DNA, the CDR3 is TGTGCCAGCACCAGATCGGGACTTTTTAGGGAGCAGTTCTTC. This sequence encodes CASTRSGLFREQFF.

The chain is built from TRBV6-5 and TRBJ2-5; D unresolved. V shed 7 bases and J shed 1 base, with 10 bases lying between them. Germline V CDR1 and CDR2: MNHEY, SVGAGI. The CDR3 sequence is 13 residues long. CDR3 sequence reads: CASTPESQETQYF. CDR3 DNA: TGTGCCAGCACCCCGGAGAGCCAAGAGACCCAGTACTTC.

The chain has TRBV15 and TRBJ2-6, with D perhaps matching TRBD1 (6 bases). V was cut by 2 bases and J by 1 base, with 9 bases left in between. The germline gives CDR1 LNHNV, CDR2 YYDKDF (reference sequence). This CDR3 contains 16 residues. In DNA form, the CDR3 reads TGTGCCACCAGCAGACCTGGACAGTCTGGGGCCAACGTCCTGACTTTC. Translated, it gives CATSRPGQSGANVLTF.

The V call is TRBV10-1, the J call TRBJ2-6, with D maybe TRBD1 (5 bases). Per the germline V gene, CDR1 is WNHNN and CDR2 is SYGVQD (reference sequence). The CDR3 spans 17 residues. Between the trimmed V and J ends, which lost 11 bases and 0 bases, there was a span of 20 bases. In nucleotides, the CDR3 is TGCGCCGAAAGAAGGGGTCCAAGTCCCTCTGGGGCCAACGTCCTGACTTTC. Its protein product is CAERRGPSPSGANVLTF.

Written as DNA, the CDR3 is TGTGCCAGCAGTAGGTTCGGGGGGGCCGCCTACAATGAGCAGTTCTTC. This sequence encodes CASSRFGGAAYNEQFF. The rearrangement joins TRBV6-2 or TRBV6-3 to TRBJ2-1, with TRBD2 identical over 8 bases. This CDR3 contains 16 residues. V dropped 5 bases and J dropped 2; count of bases not matched to a gene: 8. The germline V gene has CDR1 MNHEY and CDR2 SVGEGT.

V usage is TRBV28 and J usage is TRBJ2-3; possibly TRBD2 for D (6 bases). Germline values: CDR1 MDHEN, CDR2 SYDVKM. Trimming stripped 5 bases from V and 0 bases from J, with 15 bases between. This CDR3 spans 16 amino acids. CDR3 coding DNA: TGTGCCAGCAGTCCTAGGACTACTCTCAGCACAGATACGCAGTATTTT. Translating it yields CASSPRTTLSTDTQYF.

V is TRBV5-4 and J is TRBJ1-1, with a tentative D call TRBD1 (6 bases). Germline V CDR1 and CDR2: SGHNT, YYREEE (reference sequence). The CDR3 is 13 residues long. Between the trimmed V and J ends, which lost 7 bases and 5 bases, there was a span of 15 bases. Here the CDR3 reads CASRLQGRTEAFF. The CDR3 nucleotides are TGTGCCAGCCGATTACAGGGAAGGACTGAAGCTTTCTTT. Supplemented by reference TRBV5-4 and TRBJ1-1, the full variable domain reads ETGVTQSPTHLIKTRGQQVTLRCSSQSGHNTVSWYQQALGQGPQFIFQYYREEENGRGNFPPRFSGLQFPNYSSELNVNALELDDSALYLCASRLQGRTEAFFGQGTRLTVV.